Sequencing of this T cell receptor (beta chain) was carried out in a study of shared clonotypes between healthy human individuals. Measured with immunoSEQ multiplex PCR; TCRdb has only the in-frame clones, and not every one. Of millions of clones listed, 90% to 95% were seen once; the top ten hold roughly 0.13%. Adults of Caucasian background living in Nashville, Tennessee made up all donors. The length of the CDR3 is 15 residues. Trimming stripped 2 bases from V and 5 bases from J, with 13 bases between. The germline CDR1 and CDR2 sequences are SGHRS and YFSETQ. This clone is a singleton in its sample. What it binds is unknown. Other DNA sequences in the same sample also yield this CDR3. Study outcomes and limitations: Relative to their counterparts shared across all four donors, non-shared clonotypes exhibited diminished generation probabilities. Incompleteness in sorted-subset sequencing, despite large depth, was shown by rarefaction. On the whole, naive subsets had larger estimated richness than memory subsets had.

The sample was naive CD4+ T cells sorted from blood. Subset specified: CD45RA+ positively selected. The chain recombines TRBV5-1 with TRBJ1-4; TRBD1 is a possible D gene (6 bases). The origin of this receptor is a man aged 18 to 35 in good health. CDR3 loop: CASSLAGTLNEKLFF. Written as DNA, the CDR3 is TGCGCCAGCAGCTTAGCCGGGACATTGAATGAAAAACTGTTTTTT.